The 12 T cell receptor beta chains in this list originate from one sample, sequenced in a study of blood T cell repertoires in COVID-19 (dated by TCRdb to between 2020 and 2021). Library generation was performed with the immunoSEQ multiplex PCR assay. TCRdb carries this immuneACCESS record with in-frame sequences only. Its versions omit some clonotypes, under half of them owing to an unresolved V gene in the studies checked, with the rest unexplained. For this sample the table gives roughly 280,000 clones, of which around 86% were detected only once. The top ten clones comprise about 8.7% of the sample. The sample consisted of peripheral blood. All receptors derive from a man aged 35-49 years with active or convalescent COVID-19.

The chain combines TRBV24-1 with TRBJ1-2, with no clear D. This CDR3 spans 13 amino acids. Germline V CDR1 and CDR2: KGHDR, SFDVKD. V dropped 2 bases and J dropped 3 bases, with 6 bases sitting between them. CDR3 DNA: TGTGCCACCAGTGATTGGGGAGACTATGGCTACACCTTC. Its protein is CATSDWGDYGYTF.

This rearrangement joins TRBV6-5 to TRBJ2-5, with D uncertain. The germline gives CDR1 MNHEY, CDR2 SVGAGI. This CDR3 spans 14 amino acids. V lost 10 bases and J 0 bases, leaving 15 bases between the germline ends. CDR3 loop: CATSRRWDQETQYF. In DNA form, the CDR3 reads TGTGCCACCTCGAGGCGGTGGGACCAAGAGACCCAGTACTTC.

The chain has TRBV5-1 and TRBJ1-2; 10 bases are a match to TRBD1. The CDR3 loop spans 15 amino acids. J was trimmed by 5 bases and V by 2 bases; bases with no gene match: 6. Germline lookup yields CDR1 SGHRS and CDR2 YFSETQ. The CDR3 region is CASSLIPGQGYGYTF. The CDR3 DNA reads TGCGCCAGCAGCTTAATTCCGGGACAGGGGTATGGCTACACCTTC. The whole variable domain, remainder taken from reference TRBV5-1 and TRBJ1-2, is KAGVTQTPRYLIKTRGQQVTLSCSPISGHRSVSWYQQTPGQGLQFLFEYFSETQRNKGNFPGRFSGRQFSNSRSEMNVSTLELGDSALYLCASSLIPGQGYGYTFGSGTRLTVV.

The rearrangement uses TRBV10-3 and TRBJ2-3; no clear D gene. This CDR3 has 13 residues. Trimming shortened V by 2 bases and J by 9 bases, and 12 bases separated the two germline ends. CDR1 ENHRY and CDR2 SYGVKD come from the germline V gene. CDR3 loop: CAISEHDFQTQYF. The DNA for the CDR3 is TGTGCCATCAGTGAGCACGACTTTCAAACGCAGTATTTT.

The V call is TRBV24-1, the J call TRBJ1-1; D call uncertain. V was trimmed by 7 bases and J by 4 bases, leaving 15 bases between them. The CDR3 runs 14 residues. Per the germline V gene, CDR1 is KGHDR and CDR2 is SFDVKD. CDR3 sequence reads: CATREDSGGTEAFF. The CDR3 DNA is TGTGCCACCAGGGAGGACTCCGGCGGCACTGAAGCTTTCTTT.

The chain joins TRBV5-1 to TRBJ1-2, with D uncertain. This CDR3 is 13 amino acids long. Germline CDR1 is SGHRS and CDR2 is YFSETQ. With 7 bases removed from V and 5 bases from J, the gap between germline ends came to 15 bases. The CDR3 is CASSSEGPYGYTF. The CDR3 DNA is TGCGCCAGCTCCTCCGAGGGCCCTTATGGCTACACCTTC.

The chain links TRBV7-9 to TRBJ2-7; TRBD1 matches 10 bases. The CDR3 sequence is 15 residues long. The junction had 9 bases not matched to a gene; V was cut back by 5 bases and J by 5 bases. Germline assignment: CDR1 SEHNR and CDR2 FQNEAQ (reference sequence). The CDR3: CASSGRQGARDEQYF. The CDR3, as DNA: TGTGCCAGCAGCGGAAGACAGGGGGCTCGGGACGAGCAGTACTTC.

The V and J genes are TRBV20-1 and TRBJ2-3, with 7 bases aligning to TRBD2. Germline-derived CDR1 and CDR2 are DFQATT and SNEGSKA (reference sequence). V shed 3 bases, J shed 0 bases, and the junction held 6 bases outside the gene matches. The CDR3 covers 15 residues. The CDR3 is CSASGISGSTDTQYF. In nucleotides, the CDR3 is TGCAGTGCTAGTGGAATTAGCGGGAGCACAGATACGCAGTATTTT.

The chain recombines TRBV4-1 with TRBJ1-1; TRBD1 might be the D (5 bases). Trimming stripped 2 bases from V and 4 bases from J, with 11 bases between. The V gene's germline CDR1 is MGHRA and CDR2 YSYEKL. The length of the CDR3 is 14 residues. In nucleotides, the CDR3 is TGCGCCAGCAGCCAAAAGGGCGGGGGCACTGAAGCTTTCTTT. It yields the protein CASSQKGGGTEAFF.

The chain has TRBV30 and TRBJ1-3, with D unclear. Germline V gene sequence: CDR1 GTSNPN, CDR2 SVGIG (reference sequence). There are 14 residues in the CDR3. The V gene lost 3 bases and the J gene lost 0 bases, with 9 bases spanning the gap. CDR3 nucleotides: TGTGCCTGGAGCCTCCGGGACTCTGGAAACACCATATATTTT. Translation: CAWSLRDSGNTIYF.

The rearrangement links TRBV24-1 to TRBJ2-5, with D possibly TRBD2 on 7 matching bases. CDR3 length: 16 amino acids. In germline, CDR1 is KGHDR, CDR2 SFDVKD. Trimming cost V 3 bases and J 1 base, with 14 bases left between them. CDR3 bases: TGTGCCACCAGTGATAGGGGGGGGAGGGCCCAAGAGACCCAGTACTTC. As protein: CATSDRGGRAQETQYF.

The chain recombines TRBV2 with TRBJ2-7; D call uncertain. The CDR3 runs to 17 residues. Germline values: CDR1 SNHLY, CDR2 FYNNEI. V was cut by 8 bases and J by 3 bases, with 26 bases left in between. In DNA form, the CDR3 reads TGTGCCAGCGGAGTTCCATGGGTAAGGAGCTACGTCTACGAGCAGTACTTC. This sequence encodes CASGVPWVRSYVYEQYF.